This TCR beta chain was sequenced for a study of OX40 agonist ivuxolimab in advanced cancers. TCRdb's copy holds only in-frame clones and misses some; the assay was immunoSEQ multiplex PCR. Of more than 35,000 clones in the sample, about 80% are singletons; the top ten hold approximately 16%. This receptor was taken from an adult with an advanced solid tumor such as melanoma, head and neck, liver or kidney cancer. The sample was CD4+ or CD8+ T cells sorted from blood, taken in a trial of the OX40 agonist ivuxolimab.

CDR3 residues: CASSWTGSDGSPLHF. The DNA of the CDR3 is TGTGCCAGCAGCTGGACAGGTAGCGACGGTTCACCCCTCCACTTT. The V gene is TRBV5-5, the J gene TRBJ1-6, with 7 nucleotides matching TRBD1. The V and J ends lost 3 bases and 9 bases, in that order; junction bases with no gene match: 9. Germline V lookup: CDR1 SGHKS, CDR2 YYEKEE (reference sequence). This CDR3 comprises 15 residues.